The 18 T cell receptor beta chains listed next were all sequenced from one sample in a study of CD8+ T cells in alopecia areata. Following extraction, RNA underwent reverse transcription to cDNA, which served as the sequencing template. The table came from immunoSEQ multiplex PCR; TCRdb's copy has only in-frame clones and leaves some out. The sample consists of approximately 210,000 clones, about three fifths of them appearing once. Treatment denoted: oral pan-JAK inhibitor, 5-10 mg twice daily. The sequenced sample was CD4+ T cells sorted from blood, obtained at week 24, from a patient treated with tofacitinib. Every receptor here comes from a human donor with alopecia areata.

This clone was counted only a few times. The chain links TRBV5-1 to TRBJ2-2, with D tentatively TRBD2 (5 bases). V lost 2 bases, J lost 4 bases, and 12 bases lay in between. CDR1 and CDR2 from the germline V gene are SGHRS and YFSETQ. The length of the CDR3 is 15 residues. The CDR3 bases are TGCGCCAGCAGCTTCTCGGGGTTCGGCACCGGGGAGCTGTTTTTT. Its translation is CASSFSGFGTGELFF.

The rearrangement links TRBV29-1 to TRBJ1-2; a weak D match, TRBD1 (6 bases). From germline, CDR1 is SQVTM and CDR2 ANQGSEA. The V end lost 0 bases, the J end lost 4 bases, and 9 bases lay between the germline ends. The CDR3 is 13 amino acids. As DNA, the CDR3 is TGCAGCGTTGAAGATACAGGGAGCTATGGCTACACCTTC. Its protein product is CSVEDTGSYGYTF.

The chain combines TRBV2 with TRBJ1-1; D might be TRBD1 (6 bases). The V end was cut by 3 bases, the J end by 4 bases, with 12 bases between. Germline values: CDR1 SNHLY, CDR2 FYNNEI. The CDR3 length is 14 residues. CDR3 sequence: CASSEAGVGTEAFF. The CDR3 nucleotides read TGTGCCAGCAGTGAGGCAGGGGTGGGCACTGAAGCTTTCTTT.

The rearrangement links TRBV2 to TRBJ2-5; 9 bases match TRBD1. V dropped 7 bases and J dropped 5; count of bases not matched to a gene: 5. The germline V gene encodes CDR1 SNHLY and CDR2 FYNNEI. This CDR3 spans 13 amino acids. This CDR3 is CASTQGTGETQYF. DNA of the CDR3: TGTGCCAGCACCCAGGGGACAGGGGAGACCCAGTACTTC.

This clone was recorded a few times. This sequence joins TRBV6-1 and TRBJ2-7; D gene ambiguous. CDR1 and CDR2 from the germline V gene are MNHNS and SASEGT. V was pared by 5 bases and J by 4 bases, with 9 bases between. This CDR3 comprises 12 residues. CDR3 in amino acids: CASSKSPYEQYF. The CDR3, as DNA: TGTGCCAGCAGTAAAAGCCCGTACGAGCAGTACTTC.

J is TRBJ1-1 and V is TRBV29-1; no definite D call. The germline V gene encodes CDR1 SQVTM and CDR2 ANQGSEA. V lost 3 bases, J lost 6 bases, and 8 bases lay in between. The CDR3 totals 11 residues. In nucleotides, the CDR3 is TGCAGCGTTGATCACGTCCCTGAAGCTTTCTTT. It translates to CSVDHVPEAFF.

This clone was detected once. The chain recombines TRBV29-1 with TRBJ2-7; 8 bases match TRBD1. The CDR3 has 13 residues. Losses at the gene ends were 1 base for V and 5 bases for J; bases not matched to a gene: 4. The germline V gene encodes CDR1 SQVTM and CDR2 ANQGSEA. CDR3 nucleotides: TGCAGCGTTGAAGGGACAGGGCTCCACGAGCAGTACTTC. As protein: CSVEGTGLHEQYF.

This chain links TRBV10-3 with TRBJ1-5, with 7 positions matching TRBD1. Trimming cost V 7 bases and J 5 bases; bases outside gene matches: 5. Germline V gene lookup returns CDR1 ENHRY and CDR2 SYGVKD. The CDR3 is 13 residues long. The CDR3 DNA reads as TGTGCCATCAAGGGCCAGGGGGATCAGCCCCAGCATTTT. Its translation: CAIKGQGDQPQHF.

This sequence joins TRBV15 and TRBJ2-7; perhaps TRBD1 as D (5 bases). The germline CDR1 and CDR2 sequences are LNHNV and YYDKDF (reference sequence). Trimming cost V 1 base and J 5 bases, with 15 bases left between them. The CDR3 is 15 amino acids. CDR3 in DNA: TGTGCCACCAGCAGAGGTGGTAGGGGTATCAACGAGCAGTACTTC. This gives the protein CATSRGGRGINEQYF.

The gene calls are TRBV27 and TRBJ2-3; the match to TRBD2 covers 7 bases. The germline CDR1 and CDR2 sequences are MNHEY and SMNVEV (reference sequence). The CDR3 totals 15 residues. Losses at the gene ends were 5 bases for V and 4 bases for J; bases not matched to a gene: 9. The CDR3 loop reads CASSHPTSVADTQYF. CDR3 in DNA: TGTGCCAGCAGTCACCCAACTAGCGTGGCAGATACGCAGTATTTT.

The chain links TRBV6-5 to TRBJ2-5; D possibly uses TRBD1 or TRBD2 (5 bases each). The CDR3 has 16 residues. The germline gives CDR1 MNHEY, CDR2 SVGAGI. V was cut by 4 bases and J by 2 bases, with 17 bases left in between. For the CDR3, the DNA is TGTGCCAGCAGTTCGAGGGGCCAATGGGATCAAGAGACCCAGTACTTC. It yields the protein CASSSRGQWDQETQYF.

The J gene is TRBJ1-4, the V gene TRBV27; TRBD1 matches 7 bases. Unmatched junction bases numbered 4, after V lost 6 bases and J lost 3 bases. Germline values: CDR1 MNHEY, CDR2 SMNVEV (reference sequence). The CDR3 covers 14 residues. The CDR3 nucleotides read TGTGCCAGCAGACCGGGACAGCCTAATGAAAAACTGTTTTTT. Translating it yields CASRPGQPNEKLFF.

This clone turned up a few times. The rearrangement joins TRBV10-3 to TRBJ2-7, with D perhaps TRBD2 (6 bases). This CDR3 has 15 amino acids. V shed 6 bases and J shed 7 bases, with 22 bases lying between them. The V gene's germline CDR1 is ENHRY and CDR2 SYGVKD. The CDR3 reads CAIRDIAAAKGEQYF. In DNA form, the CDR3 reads TGTGCCATCAGGGATATAGCGGCCGCAAAGGGGGAGCAGTACTTC.

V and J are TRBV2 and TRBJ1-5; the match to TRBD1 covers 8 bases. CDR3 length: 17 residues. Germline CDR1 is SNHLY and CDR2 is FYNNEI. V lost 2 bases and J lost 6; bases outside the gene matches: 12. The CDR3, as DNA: TGTGCCAGCAGTGAAACGCCAGGGGGCATTCGGTCTCAGCCCCAGCATTTT. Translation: CASSETPGGIRSQPQHF.

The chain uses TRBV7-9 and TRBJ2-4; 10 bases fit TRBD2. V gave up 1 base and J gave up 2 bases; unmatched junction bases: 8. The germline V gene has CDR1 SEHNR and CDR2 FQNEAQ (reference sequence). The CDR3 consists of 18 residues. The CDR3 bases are TGTGCCAGCAGCTTAGGGACTAGCGGAACTCTATCCAAAAACATTCAGTACTTC. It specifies CASSLGTSGTLSKNIQYF.

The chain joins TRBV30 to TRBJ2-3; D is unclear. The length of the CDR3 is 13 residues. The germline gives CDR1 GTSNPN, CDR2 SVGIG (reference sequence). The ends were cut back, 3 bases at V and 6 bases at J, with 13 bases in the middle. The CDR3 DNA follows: TGTGCCTGGAGCCAAAAAATAAGGGATACGCAGTATTTT. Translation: CAWSQKIRDTQYF.

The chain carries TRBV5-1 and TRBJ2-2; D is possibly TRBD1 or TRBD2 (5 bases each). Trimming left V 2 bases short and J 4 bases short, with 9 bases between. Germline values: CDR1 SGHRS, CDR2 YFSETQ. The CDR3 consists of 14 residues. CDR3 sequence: CASSLEGITGELFF. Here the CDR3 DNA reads TGCGCCAGCAGCTTAGAGGGGATCACCGGGGAGCTGTTTTTT.

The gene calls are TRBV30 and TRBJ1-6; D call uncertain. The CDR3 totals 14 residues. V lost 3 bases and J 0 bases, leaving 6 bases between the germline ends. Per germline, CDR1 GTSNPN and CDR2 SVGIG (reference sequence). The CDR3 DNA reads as TGTGCCTGGAGGGAGAGCTCCTATAATTCACCCCTCCACTTT. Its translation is CAWRESSYNSPLHF.